The 19 T cell receptor beta chains below all came from one sample that was sequenced in a study of graft-versus-host responses after intestinal transplantation. From the graft tissue, intraepithelial and lamina propria lymphocytes were released through processing. Here immunoSEQ multiplex PCR was the method, and the copy in TCRdb shows in-frame clones only, minus some. The table includes approximately 5,000 clones, around four fifths detected once. The input for sequencing was ileum tissue, taken approximately 230 days after intestinal transplant. The receptors were gathered from a human patient who received an intestinal transplant, so some T cells may come from the graft donor.

The chain is built from TRBV7-8 and TRBJ2-3; 14 bases are a match to TRBD2. The germline CDR1 and CDR2 sequences are SGHVS and FQNEAQ. Germline trimming cut 5 bases from V and 2 bases from J; bases unmatched to any gene: 6. The CDR3 totals 17 residues. The CDR3 reads CASSPRLAGGATDTQYF. The CDR3 DNA is TGTGCCAGCAGCCCAAGACTAGCGGGGGGGGCCACAGATACGCAGTATTTT. Full variable domain (rest looked up from reference TRBV7-8 and TRBJ2-3): GAGVSQSPRYKVAKRGQDVALRCDPISGHVSLFWYQQALGQGPEFLTYFQNEAQLDKSGLPSDRFFAERPEGSVSTLKIQRTQQEDSAVYLCASSPRLAGGATDTQYFGPGTRLTVL.

The sample holds one count of this clone. The V gene is TRBV6-5, the J gene TRBJ2-3; no definite D call. Germline V gene data show CDR1 as MNHEY and CDR2 as SVGAGI. This CDR3 is built from 15 residues. V shed 3 bases and J shed 0 bases, with 10 bases lying between them. The CDR3 reads CASSYGLLSTDTQYF. The CDR3 DNA reads TGTGCCAGCAGTTATGGTCTACTGAGCACAGATACGCAGTATTTT.

This chain uses TRBV7-9 with TRBJ2-3, with D unclear. This CDR3 spans 12 amino acids. Trimming stripped 4 bases from V and 5 bases from J, with 7 bases between. CDR1 is SEHNR, CDR2 FQNEAQ, per germline (reference sequence). CDR3 coding DNA: TGTGCCAGCAGCTCCTTGGGAGATACGCAGTATTTT. It specifies CASSSLGDTQYF.

In nucleotides, the CDR3 is TGTGCCAGCAGGCCAGGGGCCTGGGGTGAAAAACTGTTTTTT. Translated, it gives CASRPGAWGEKLFF. V and J are TRBV28 and TRBJ1-4; a possible D gene is TRBD1 (6 bases). The CDR3 runs 14 residues. Between the trimmed V and J ends, which lost 6 bases and 7 bases, there was a span of 15 bases. Germline V gene lookup returns CDR1 MDHEN and CDR2 SYDVKM.

This chain joins TRBV5-5 and TRBJ2-7; perhaps TRBD2 as D (7 bases). Trimming took off 6 bases at V and 5 bases at J, with 12 bases between the two ends. CDR3 size: 12 residues. Germline values: CDR1 SGHKS, CDR2 YYEKEE (reference sequence). The CDR3 loop is CASTEGGDEQYF. CDR3 DNA sequence: TGTGCCAGCACCGAGGGGGGGGACGAGCAGTACTTC.

CDR3 protein: CASSRQGTYGYTF. The CDR3 DNA is TGTGCCAGCTCACGACAGGGGACCTATGGCTACACCTTC. J is TRBJ1-2 and V is TRBV18; TRBD1 aligns across 8 bases. Germline lookup yields CDR1 KGHSH and CDR2 LQKENI. This CDR3 comprises 13 residues. J gave up 4 bases and V 4 bases, and 2 bases lay outside the gene matches.

This clone was found once. The rearrangement links TRBV4-2 to TRBJ2-2; no clear D. In germline, CDR1 is LGHNA, CDR2 YNFKEQ. The CDR3 is 15 amino acids. V shed 1 base and J shed 3 bases, with 9 bases lying between them. CDR3 DNA sequence: TGTGCCAGCAGCCAAGGGGTTACGGACACCGGGGAGCTGTTTTTT. It encodes CASSQGVTDTGELFF.

V and J are TRBV2 and TRBJ2-7; D gene uncertain. Trimming removed 7 bases from V and 3 bases from J, with 7 bases in between. The CDR3 length is 11 residues. In germline, CDR1 is SNHLY, CDR2 FYNNEI. The CDR3: CASKAIYEQYF. The CDR3 DNA follows: TGTGCCAGCAAGGCTATCTACGAGCAGTACTTC.

The chain recombines TRBV6-6 with TRBJ2-3; 8 bases align to TRBD1. This CDR3 has 16 residues. The V segment lost 7 bases and the J segment 2 bases; nucleotides outside the gene matches: 11. CDR1 and CDR2 from the germline V gene are MNHNY and SVGAGI (reference sequence). CDR3 in DNA: TGTGCCAGCACGAGAGCTGGGACAGGACTCACAGATACGCAGTATTTT. Protein sequence: CASTRAGTGLTDTQYF.

This clone was recorded only once. The chain couples TRBV5-1 to TRBJ2-2; D uncertain. The CDR3 covers 13 residues. Germline values: CDR1 SGHRS, CDR2 YFSETQ. V lost 0 bases to trimming and J lost 3 bases, with 3 bases between them. The CDR3 DNA sequence: TGCGCCAGCAGCTTGGGCGACACCGGGGAGCTGTTTTTT. Protein: CASSLGDTGELFF.

The CDR3 here is CASSLSTGRQYF. The CDR3 DNA is TGTGCCAGCAGCTTATCTACGGGACGTCAGTACTTC. This chain uses TRBV7-2 with TRBJ2-4; D might be TRBD1 or TRBD2, each matching 5 bases. CDR3 length equals 12 residues. Germline V gene lookup returns CDR1 SGHTA and CDR2 FQGNSA. The ends were cut back, 2 bases at V and 12 bases at J, with 11 bases in the middle.

This clone was observed a few times. The V and J genes are TRBV7-9 and TRBJ1-2; 7 bases align to TRBD1. This CDR3 has 17 residues. CDR1 and CDR2 (germline): SEHNR, FQNEAQ (reference sequence). The V and J ends lost 5 bases and 4 bases, in that order; junction bases with no gene match: 16. The CDR3 DNA reads TGTGCCAGCAGCCTAGAGAGGACGACAGGGAAAAGCTATGGCTACACCTTC. It translates to CASSLERTTGKSYGYTF. The variable domain in full, completed from reference TRBV7-9 and TRBJ1-2, reads DTGVSQNPRHKITKRGQNVTFRCDPISEHNRLYWYRQTLGQGPEFLTYFQNEAQLEKSRLLSDRFSAERPKGSFSTLEIQRTEQGDSAMYLCASSLERTTGKSYGYTFGSGTRLTVV.

J is TRBJ1-1 and V is TRBV10-3; D gene unclear. V dropped 3 bases and J dropped 0 bases, with 11 bases sitting between them. Germline V gene data show CDR1 as ENHRY and CDR2 as SYGVKD. The CDR3 consists of 15 residues. In DNA, the CDR3 is TGTGCCATCAGTGAAAAAACAGCTATGAACACTGAAGCTTTCTTT. Amino acid sequence: CAISEKTAMNTEAFF.

In regard to this clone: Other DNA sequences within the sample encode an identical CDR3. CDR3 in DNA: TGTGCCTGGACTCAGGGGGCTTCTGAAGCTTTCTTT. This codes for CAWTQGASEAFF. The V call is TRBV30, the J call TRBJ1-1, with 8 positions matching TRBD1. Trimming removed 4 bases from V and 6 bases from J; junction bases left unmatched: 4. The CDR3 loop spans 12 amino acids. CDR1 GTSNPN and CDR2 SVGIG come from the germline V gene (reference sequence).

The chain employs TRBV6-9 and TRBJ1-1; 9 bases align to TRBD1. CDR3 length: 16 residues. Germline trimming cut 7 bases from V and 1 base from J; bases unmatched to any gene: 10. CDR1 and CDR2 (germline): MNHGY, SVAAGI. CDR3 loop: CASILTGGAGNTEAFF. CDR3 coding DNA: TGTGCCAGCATACTAACAGGGGGCGCAGGGAACACTGAAGCTTTCTTT.

The rearrangement joins TRBV11-3 to TRBJ2-7; D is possibly TRBD2 (6 bases). Germline CDR1 SGHNT, CDR2 YENEEA. The CDR3 consists of 14 residues. Trimming took 7 bases from V and 2 from J, leaving 15 bases between them. CDR3 DNA sequence: TGTGCCAGCACCTGGAGGGGAGGTCCCTACGAGCAGTACTTC. It codes for CASTWRGGPYEQYF.

This chain joins TRBV2 and TRBJ1-1; D might be TRBD1 (5 bases). Germline CDR1 SNHLY, CDR2 FYNNEI. The CDR3 runs to 14 residues. The V gene lost 5 bases and the J gene lost 4 bases, with 14 bases spanning the gap. The CDR3 sequence is CASSPRGRGTEAFF. The CDR3 DNA is TGTGCCAGCAGTCCCCGGGGGAGGGGCACTGAAGCTTTCTTT.

This clone has a handful of counts. The chain is built from TRBV6-5 and TRBJ1-5, with D perhaps TRBD1 (5 bases). Germline-derived CDR1 and CDR2 are MNHEY and SVGAGI. The CDR3 sequence is 15 residues long. Trimming took off 6 bases at V and 4 bases at J, with 16 bases between the two ends. The CDR3: CASSLWGDGNQPQHF. The CDR3 region has the DNA TGTGCCAGCAGCCTTTGGGGGGACGGAAATCAGCCCCAGCATTTT.

The chain joins TRBV6-5 to TRBJ1-2; D remains unclear. This CDR3 region has 16 residues. Trimming removed 0 bases at V and 3 bases at J, with 14 bases between. Germline V gives CDR1 MNHEY, CDR2 SVGAGI. The CDR3 sequence is CASSYSNKDRYYGYTF. The CDR3 DNA reads as TGTGCCAGCAGTTACTCGAACAAGGATCGATACTATGGCTACACCTTC.